The clone carrying this T cell receptor (beta chain) was counted between two and nine times. Its antigen is not known. Sequencing used immunoSEQ multiplex PCR; TCRdb keeps in-frame clones, though not all of them. The top ten hold 20% to 30% of the sample, which has a few thousand clones, approximately 25% seen once. The data stem from a study of T cells in localized non-small cell lung cancer. V shed 10 bases and J shed 12 bases, with 16 bases lying between them. This CDR3 is 11 amino acids long. Germline-derived CDR1 and CDR2 are MNHGY and SVAAGI. Study findings and constraints: Adjacent uninvolved lung had the highest clonality, suggesting focused antigen responses.

V and J are TRBV6-9 and TRBJ2-1; D may correspond to TRBD1 or TRBD2 (6 bases each). The material was lung tumor tissue, obtained before any cancer treatment. The sequence derives from a man between 35 and 75 years old with stage I lung adenocarcinoma. The CDR3 reads CATTGALRQFF. CDR3 coding DNA: TGTGCCACGACGGGGGCCCTTCGGCAGTTCTTC.